Listed below are T cell receptor beta chains from one sample, sequenced in a study of blood T cell repertoires in COVID-19. Profiling relied on immunoSEQ multiplex PCR, and the TCRdb table lists in-frame clones only, not all of them. The sample records 200,000 to 250,000 clones, around 90% being singletons. Sequencing used peripheral blood. The receptors stem from a man aged 55-75 years who had recovered from COVID-19. CDR3s include the opening cysteine and the closing phenylalanine or tryptophan. Each record gives: D gene, J gene, CDR3 length, clone size, V gene, CDR3 protein, CDR3 DNA. The D gene is left open where the match is weak. The size of a clone is reported for some rows only, either as once, few or many, or as a class for expanded clones.

d_call: -; j_call: TRBJ2-7; cdr3_length: 13; clone_size: -; v_call: TRBV30; cdr3_aa: CAWSLGGGYEQYF; cdr3_nt: TGTGCCTGGTCCCTCGGGGGAGGTTACGAGCAGTACTTC
d_call: TRBD2; j_call: TRBJ2-2; cdr3_length: 17; clone_size: -; v_call: TRBV28; cdr3_aa: CASSLTSGRVKYGELFF; cdr3_nt: TGTGCCAGCAGTTTAACTAGCGGGAGGGTTAAATACGGGGAGCTGTTTTTT
d_call: -; j_call: TRBJ1-2; cdr3_length: 16; clone_size: once; v_call: TRBV5-4; cdr3_aa: CASSLGGGSGFSGYTF; cdr3_nt: TGTGCCAGCAGCTTGGGGGGGGGCAGCGGCTTTAGTGGCTACACCTTC
d_call: -; j_call: TRBJ1-1; cdr3_length: 18; clone_size: many; v_call: TRBV24-1; cdr3_aa: CATSDGGAQPPPNTEAFF; cdr3_nt: TGTGCCACCAGTGACGGAGGAGCCCAACCTCCGCCGAACACTGAAGCTTTCTTT
d_call: TRBD1; j_call: TRBJ1-4; cdr3_length: 17; clone_size: -; v_call: TRBV5-5; cdr3_aa: CASSPGTGHPHSEKLFF; cdr3_nt: TGTGCCAGCAGCCCGGGGACAGGGCATCCTCATAGTGAAAAACTGTTTTTT
d_call: -; j_call: TRBJ2-2; cdr3_length: 14; clone_size: -; v_call: TRBV7-9; cdr3_aa: CASSLMVAVGELFF; cdr3_nt: TGTGCCAGCAGCTTAATGGTAGCCGTCGGGGAGCTGTTTTTT
d_call: -; j_call: TRBJ1-5; cdr3_length: 16; clone_size: -; v_call: TRBV24-1; cdr3_aa: CATGALGNLGDQPQHF; cdr3_nt: TGTGCCACCGGTGCGTTGGGTAATCTAGGAGATCAGCCCCAGCATTTT
d_call: TRBD2; j_call: TRBJ2-1; cdr3_length: 17; clone_size: -; v_call: TRBV19; cdr3_aa: CASSMSPAGKRGNEQFF; cdr3_nt: TGTGCCAGTAGCATGTCCCCAGCGGGAAAGAGAGGGAATGAGCAGTTCTTC
d_call: -; j_call: TRBJ2-7; cdr3_length: 11; clone_size: -; v_call: TRBV12-3/TRBV12-4; cdr3_aa: CASSPNYEQYF; cdr3_nt: TGTGCCAGCAGTCCCAACTACGAGCAGTACTTC
d_call: -; j_call: TRBJ1-2; cdr3_length: 16; clone_size: -; v_call: TRBV7-3; cdr3_aa: CASSLTGGAANYGYTF; cdr3_nt: TGTGCCAGCAGCTTAACAGGTGGGGCCGCTAACTATGGCTACACCTTC
d_call: TRBD2; j_call: TRBJ2-4; cdr3_length: 19; clone_size: -; v_call: TRBV6-1; cdr3_aa: CASSEPGLAAQLAKNIQYF; cdr3_nt: TGTGCCAGCAGTGAGCCGGGACTAGCGGCCCAGTTAGCCAAAAACATTCAGTACTTC
d_call: -; j_call: TRBJ1-3; cdr3_length: 16; clone_size: -; v_call: TRBV2; cdr3_aa: CASSSGNSISGNTIYF; cdr3_nt: TGTGCCAGCAGCTCCGGGAACTCTATCTCTGGAAACACCATATATTTT
d_call: -; j_call: TRBJ2-7; cdr3_length: 15; clone_size: -; v_call: TRBV4-3; cdr3_aa: CASSFGQRSSYEQYF; cdr3_nt: TGCGCCAGCAGCTTCGGACAGAGGAGCTCCTACGAGCAGTACTTC
d_call: -; j_call: TRBJ2-4; cdr3_length: 14; clone_size: -; v_call: TRBV5-4; cdr3_aa: CASSPTGSKNIQYF; cdr3_nt: TGTGCCAGCAGCCCCACAGGGTCCAAAAACATTCAGTACTTC
d_call: -; j_call: TRBJ1-2; cdr3_length: 12; clone_size: -; v_call: TRBV12-3/TRBV12-4; cdr3_aa: CASSLGQYGYTF; cdr3_nt: TGTGCCAGCAGTTTAGGGCAGTATGGCTACACCTTC
d_call: TRBD1; j_call: TRBJ2-7; cdr3_length: 16; clone_size: -; v_call: TRBV15; cdr3_aa: CATSRGRDRRSYEQYF; cdr3_nt: TGTGCCACCAGCAGAGGTCGGGACAGGCGTTCCTACGAGCAGTACTTC
d_call: TRBD2; j_call: TRBJ2-1; cdr3_length: 13; clone_size: -; v_call: TRBV18; cdr3_aa: CASSAGLGNEQFF; cdr3_nt: TGTGCCAGCTCGGCGGGACTAGGGAATGAGCAGTTCTTC
d_call: -; j_call: TRBJ1-4; cdr3_length: 19; clone_size: -; v_call: TRBV4-3; cdr3_aa: CASSSRLGAGQATNEKLFF; cdr3_nt: TGCGCCAGCAGCTCAAGATTGGGTGCCGGACAAGCAACTAATGAAAAACTGTTTTTT
d_call: -; j_call: TRBJ1-1; cdr3_length: 14; clone_size: -; v_call: TRBV28; cdr3_aa: CASSLGRVNTEAFF; cdr3_nt: TGTGCCAGCAGTCTAGGGAGGGTGAACACTGAAGCTTTCTTT
d_call: TRBD1; j_call: TRBJ2-2; cdr3_length: 15; clone_size: -; v_call: TRBV25-1; cdr3_aa: CASRRGTGDTGELFF; cdr3_nt: TGTGCCAGCAGGAGAGGGACAGGAGACACCGGGGAGCTGTTTTTT
d_call: TRBD2; j_call: TRBJ2-3; cdr3_length: 14; clone_size: -; v_call: TRBV30; cdr3_aa: CAWGLAGVTDTQYF; cdr3_nt: TGTGCCTGGGGACTAGCGGGGGTAACAGATACGCAGTATTTT
d_call: TRBD2; j_call: TRBJ2-5; cdr3_length: 15; clone_size: -; v_call: TRBV18; cdr3_aa: CASSPSGGYQETQYF; cdr3_nt: TGTGCCAGCTCACCGAGCGGGGGGTACCAAGAGACCCAGTACTTC
d_call: -; j_call: TRBJ2-7; cdr3_length: 17; clone_size: -; v_call: TRBV7-2; cdr3_aa: CASSRLASPSDSYEQYF; cdr3_nt: TGTGCCAGCAGCCGCTTAGCCAGCCCATCCGATTCCTACGAGCAGTACTTC
d_call: TRBD1; j_call: TRBJ2-7; cdr3_length: 15; clone_size: once; v_call: TRBV15; cdr3_aa: CATSRDAGQGREQYF; cdr3_nt: TGTGCCACCAGCAGAGATGCGGGACAGGGGAGGGAGCAGTACTTC
d_call: -; j_call: TRBJ1-2; cdr3_length: 16; clone_size: -; v_call: TRBV21-1; cdr3_aa: CASFDGLLPLNYGYTF; cdr3_nt: TGTGCCAGTTTCGACGGACTCCTACCTCTTAACTATGGCTACACCTTC
d_call: -; j_call: TRBJ2-5; cdr3_length: 13; clone_size: -; v_call: TRBV6-5; cdr3_aa: CASRNPMEQTQYF; cdr3_nt: TGTGCCAGCAGGAACCCGATGGAGCAGACCCAGTACTTC
d_call: -; j_call: TRBJ1-1; cdr3_length: 14; clone_size: -; v_call: TRBV15; cdr3_aa: CATSLQISNTEAFF; cdr3_nt: TGTGCCACTTCGTTGCAGATATCTAACACTGAAGCTTTCTTT
d_call: TRBD1; j_call: TRBJ1-5; cdr3_length: 15; clone_size: -; v_call: TRBV7-2; cdr3_aa: CASSARTGPNQPQHF; cdr3_nt: TGTGCCAGCAGCGCGCGGACAGGCCCCAATCAGCCCCAGCATTTT
d_call: TRBD1; j_call: TRBJ1-2; cdr3_length: 14; clone_size: -; v_call: TRBV6-1; cdr3_aa: CASSEAGDRAGYTF; cdr3_nt: TGTGCCAGCAGTGAAGCAGGGGACAGGGCTGGCTACACCTTC
d_call: -; j_call: TRBJ1-5; cdr3_length: 16; clone_size: -; v_call: TRBV3-1/TRBV3-2; cdr3_aa: CASSRDTGISNQPQHF; cdr3_nt: TGTGCCAGCAGCCGGGATACAGGGATTAGCAATCAGCCCCAGCATTTT
d_call: -; j_call: TRBJ2-2; cdr3_length: 15; clone_size: -; v_call: TRBV4-1; cdr3_aa: CASSQEVANTGELFF; cdr3_nt: TGCGCCAGCAGCCAAGAGGTAGCTAACACCGGGGAGCTGTTTTTT
d_call: -; j_call: TRBJ1-3; cdr3_length: 14; clone_size: -; v_call: TRBV19; cdr3_aa: CASSPRTAGNTIYF; cdr3_nt: TGTGCCAGTAGTCCTCGGACAGCCGGAAACACCATATATTTT
d_call: -; j_call: TRBJ1-2; cdr3_length: 13; clone_size: once; v_call: TRBV28; cdr3_aa: CASSPRGVYGYTF; cdr3_nt: TGTGCCAGCAGTCCCCGCGGGGTCTATGGCTACACCTTC
d_call: TRBD1; j_call: TRBJ2-7; cdr3_length: 18; clone_size: -; v_call: TRBV18; cdr3_aa: CASSLSNSGTGHSYEQYF; cdr3_nt: TGTGCCAGCTCACTTAGCAATTCCGGGACAGGGCACTCCTACGAGCAGTACTTC
d_call: TRBD1; j_call: TRBJ1-5; cdr3_length: 15; clone_size: -; v_call: TRBV3-1/TRBV3-2; cdr3_aa: CASSQDTTGGQPQHF; cdr3_nt: TGTGCCAGCAGCCAAGATACGACAGGGGGCCAGCCCCAGCATTTT
d_call: -; j_call: TRBJ1-2; cdr3_length: 15; clone_size: -; v_call: TRBV5-1; cdr3_aa: CASSLVLRGLDGYTF; cdr3_nt: TGCGCCAGCAGCTTGGTTCTTCGGGGATTGGATGGCTACACCTTC
d_call: TRBD1; j_call: TRBJ1-2; cdr3_length: 13; clone_size: -; v_call: TRBV19; cdr3_aa: CASITKGAGGYTF; cdr3_nt: TGTGCCAGTATTACGAAGGGGGCTGGCGGCTACACCTTC
d_call: -; j_call: TRBJ2-7; cdr3_length: 13; clone_size: -; v_call: TRBV10-3; cdr3_aa: CAISGRTTYEQYF; cdr3_nt: TGTGCCATCAGTGGCAGGACAACTTACGAGCAGTACTTC
d_call: -; j_call: TRBJ1-5; cdr3_length: 13; clone_size: -; v_call: TRBV19; cdr3_aa: CASKQEGRQPQHF; cdr3_nt: TGTGCCAGTAAGCAGGAGGGTCGGCAGCCCCAGCATTTT
d_call: -; j_call: TRBJ2-2; cdr3_length: 15; clone_size: -; v_call: TRBV6-5; cdr3_aa: CASSLRTIDAGELFF; cdr3_nt: TGTGCCAGCAGTTTACGGACAATTGACGCCGGGGAGCTGTTTTTT
d_call: TRBD2; j_call: TRBJ2-1; cdr3_length: 17; clone_size: -; v_call: TRBV5-1; cdr3_aa: CASSSHRRTGGDNEQFF; cdr3_nt: TGCGCCAGCAGCTCGCATCGCCGGACGGGGGGAGATAATGAGCAGTTCTTC
d_call: -; j_call: TRBJ2-3; cdr3_length: 14; clone_size: -; v_call: TRBV11-2; cdr3_aa: CASSLGLATDTQYF; cdr3_nt: TGTGCCAGCAGCTTAGGTCTAGCGACAGATACGCAGTATTTT
d_call: -; j_call: TRBJ2-7; cdr3_length: 15; clone_size: -; v_call: TRBV28; cdr3_aa: CASSPTEAGSYEQYF; cdr3_nt: TGTGCCAGCAGTCCAACCGAGGCAGGGTCATACGAGCAGTACTTC
d_call: -; j_call: TRBJ2-1; cdr3_length: 14; clone_size: -; v_call: TRBV19; cdr3_aa: CASSGRAEGNEQFF; cdr3_nt: TGTGCCAGTAGTGGGCGGGCTGAAGGCAATGAGCAGTTCTTC
d_call: -; j_call: TRBJ1-2; cdr3_length: 12; clone_size: -; v_call: TRBV27; cdr3_aa: CASSFRGSGYTF; cdr3_nt: TGTGCCAGCAGTTTTCGGGGGTCCGGCTACACCTTC
d_call: TRBD1; j_call: TRBJ1-3; cdr3_length: 18; clone_size: once; v_call: TRBV9; cdr3_aa: CASSVTPGQGTSGNTIYF; cdr3_nt: TGTGCCAGCAGCGTAACCCCCGGACAGGGCACCTCTGGAAACACCATATATTTT
d_call: TRBD1; j_call: TRBJ2-7; cdr3_length: 14; clone_size: -; v_call: TRBV20-1; cdr3_aa: CSASRDSYVYEQYF; cdr3_nt: TGCAGTGCTAGTCGGGACAGCTATGTCTACGAGCAGTACTTC